This T cell receptor beta chain was sequenced in a study of glioma-infiltrating T cells after dendritic cell vaccination. The wider study: Patients had newly diagnosed or recurrent glioblastoma and received dendritic cell vaccines.

Input was 1.5 to 2.5 ug genomic DNA, or all available if less. The primer mix had 60 V beta and 13 J beta primers. The table came from immunoSEQ multiplex PCR; TCRdb's copy has only in-frame clones and leaves some out. The table lists approximately 60,000 clones, roughly 86% of them singletons. Trimming pared 3 bases from V and 4 bases from J, leaving 9 bases between. The CDR3 sequence is 13 residues long. The germline gives CDR1 MNHNS, CDR2 SASEGT. Time point described: after dendritic cell vaccination, including at tumor progression/relapse. PBMC were collected before vaccination, two weeks after the third vaccination, and at progression.

The chain combines TRBV6-1 with TRBJ1-2; D gene unclear. The TCR was taken from a human donor with glioblastoma. Specimen: blood, collected after dendritic cell vaccination. The CDR3 spells CASSDTPLYGYTF. The CDR3, as DNA: TGTGCCAGCAGTGATACACCCCTCTATGGCTACACCTTC.